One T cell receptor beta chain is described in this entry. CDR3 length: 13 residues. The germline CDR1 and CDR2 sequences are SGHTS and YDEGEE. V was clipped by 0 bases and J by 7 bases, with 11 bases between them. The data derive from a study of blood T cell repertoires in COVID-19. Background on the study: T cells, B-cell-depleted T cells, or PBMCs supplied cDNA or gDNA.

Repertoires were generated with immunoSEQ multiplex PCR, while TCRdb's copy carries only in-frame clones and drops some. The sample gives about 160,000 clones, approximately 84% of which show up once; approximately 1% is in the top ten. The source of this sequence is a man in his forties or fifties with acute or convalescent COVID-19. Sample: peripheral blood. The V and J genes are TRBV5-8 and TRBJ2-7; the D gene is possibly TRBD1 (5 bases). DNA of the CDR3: TGTGCCAGCAGCTTGGGAAGGGGTACGGAGCAGTACTTC. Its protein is CASSLGRGTEQYF.